The 31 T cell receptor beta chains presented below share a single source sample, sequenced in a study of T-cell reconstitution after alpha-beta-depleted transplantation in children. Unique molecular identifiers were used in preparing the TCRbeta library. TCRdb passed the PCR reads through MiXCR, listing each CDR3 protein once. The repertoire holds around 410,000 distinct CDR3 sequences, with roughly 11% as singletons. Sequencing used PBMCs from the stem cell graft donor, obtained from the stem cell graft. The receptors come from a human donor who donated a stem cell graft to a child with acute myeloid leukemia.

V gene TRBV7-8 combines with J gene TRBJ2-3, with TRBD1 as a possible D gene (7 bases). The CDR3 runs to 14 residues. The ends were cut back, 3 bases at V and 4 bases at J, with 11 bases in the middle. Per germline, CDR1 SGHVS and CDR2 FQNEAQ. DNA of the CDR3: TGTGCCAGCAGCTTGAGGAGGGGGCCAGATACGCAGTATTTT. Translated: CASSLRRGPDTQYF.

The chain carries TRBV20-1 and TRBJ2-3; unclear D gene. Germline CDR1 and CDR2: DFQATT and SNEGSKA (reference sequence). The CDR3 length is 14 residues. Trimming took 3 bases from V and 6 from J, leaving 16 bases between them. The CDR3 reads CSASRAPDLDTQYF. The CDR3, as DNA: TGCAGTGCTAGCCGGGCCCCTGATCTGGATACGCAGTATTTT.

The chain combines TRBV6-1 with TRBJ2-4; TRBD1 might be the D (5 bases). The CDR3 spans 14 residues. The V end was cut by 5 bases, the J end by 6 bases, with 14 bases between. Germline CDR1 and CDR2: MNHNS and SASEGT. CDR3 bases: TGTGCCAGCAGTCCAGGGATTTTGAGAAACATTCAGTACTTC. It encodes CASSPGILRNIQYF.

The J gene is TRBJ1-2, the V gene TRBV7-8, with a tentative D call TRBD1 (5 bases). Trimming removed 4 bases from V and 2 bases from J, with 11 bases in between. The CDR3 spans 14 residues. Germline V CDR1 and CDR2: SGHVS, FQNEAQ. The DNA of the CDR3 is TGTGCCAGCAGCTCCAAGCAGGGAAACTATGGCTACACCTTC. Protein: CASSSKQGNYGYTF.

The gene calls are TRBV6-5 and TRBJ2-2; tentative D call: TRBD2 (5 bases). V shed 4 bases and J shed 4 bases, with 7 bases lying between them. Germline CDR1 and CDR2: MNHEY and SVGAGI. The CDR3 is 13 amino acids. CDR3 loop: CASSFEGTGELFF. The CDR3 coding sequence is TGTGCCAGCAGTTTTGAGGGCACCGGGGAGCTGTTTTTT.

This clonotype was observed a handful of times. The chain recombines TRBV7-9 with TRBJ1-1; D unresolved. Germline V gene lookup returns CDR1 SEHNR and CDR2 FQNEAQ (reference sequence). The CDR3 contains 13 residues. Trimming took 2 bases from V and 3 from J, leaving 7 bases between them. The CDR3 coding sequence is TGTGCCAGCAGCTTATACACAGACACTGAAGCTTTCTTT. It yields the protein CASSLYTDTEAFF.

This chain joins TRBV12-3 or TRBV12-4 and TRBJ2-5; D might be TRBD1 or TRBD2, each matching 5 bases. The length of the CDR3 is 15 residues. V shed 3 bases and J shed 5 bases, with 16 bases lying between them. CDR3 protein: CASSFNRGPGETQYF. CDR3 nucleotides: TGTGCCAGCAGTTTTAATAGGGGCCCGGGGGAGACCCAGTACTTC.

This clonotype has ten or more counts. The rearrangement links TRBV20-1 to TRBJ2-6, with 9 nucleotides matching TRBD1. V shed 6 bases and J 2 bases; nucleotides not matched to a gene: 5. Germline V gene sequence: CDR1 DFQATT, CDR2 SNEGSKA (reference sequence). The length of the CDR3 is 15 residues. The CDR3 nucleotides read TGCAGTGCCTTGAGACAGGGGGCTGGGGCCAACGTCCTGACTTTC. It is translated as CSALRQGAGANVLTF.

The chain uses TRBV9 and TRBJ1-5; TRBD1 is a possible D gene (5 bases). CDR3 size: 15 residues. CDR1 and CDR2 from the germline V gene are SGDLS and YYNGEE. V was cut by 0 bases and J by 3 bases, with 10 bases left in between. CDR3 loop: CASSVEGQFNQPQHF. CDR3 bases: TGTGCCAGCAGCGTAGAGGGGCAGTTCAATCAGCCCCAGCATTTT.

This clonotype turned up a few times. This rearrangement joins TRBV7-8 to TRBJ1-6; tentatively, D is TRBD1 (5 bases). Germline lookup yields CDR1 SGHVS and CDR2 FQNEAQ. Trimming removed 5 bases at V and 7 bases at J, with 30 bases between. CDR3 length: 20 residues. The CDR3 protein is CASSLERDGVRGLYNSPLHF. The CDR3 DNA reads TGTGCCAGCAGCCTCGAGAGGGACGGGGTGAGGGGCTTATACAATTCACCCCTCCACTTT.

The sample holds a few counts of this clonotype. This chain links TRBV20-1 with TRBJ2-3; 7 nucleotides line up with TRBD2. Trimming cost V 2 bases and J 7 bases; bases outside gene matches: 9. The length of the CDR3 is 14 residues. CDR1 is DFQATT, CDR2 SNEGSKA, per germline (reference sequence). CDR3 nucleotide sequence: TGCAGTGCTAGATCGGGAGGTATTCCGTATACGCAGTATTTT. Translation gives CSARSGGIPYTQYF.

DNA of the CDR3: TGTGCCAGCAGCCCCCGCAACGACAATGAGCAGTTCTTC. Translation: CASSPRNDNEQFF. The V call is TRBV9, the J call TRBJ2-1; unclear D gene. The CDR3 consists of 13 residues. Germline CDR1 SGDLS, CDR2 YYNGEE. V dropped 4 bases and J dropped 5 bases, with 10 bases sitting between them. Complete variable domain (other parts from reference TRBV9 and TRBJ2-1): DSGVTQTPKHLITATGQRVTLRCSPRSGDLSVYWYQQSLDQGLQFLIQYYNGEERAKGNILERFSAQQFPDLHSELNLSSLELGDSALYFCASSPRNDNEQFFGPGTRLTVL.

V is TRBV7-6 and J is TRBJ2-2, with D hard to call. The CDR3 runs 16 residues. Trimming cost V 1 base and J 6 bases, with 15 bases left between them. The germline V gene encodes CDR1 SGHVS and CDR2 FNYEAQ. The CDR3 DNA sequence: TGTGCCAGCAGCTTAGGGGGTGATACAAGGTCCGGGGAGCTGTTTTTT. Its protein product is CASSLGGDTRSGELFF.

V gene TRBV10-2 combines with J gene TRBJ2-3; 11 bases align to TRBD1. Germline assignment: CDR1 WSHSY and CDR2 SAAADI. The CDR3 has 17 residues. The ends lost 5 bases at V and 0 bases at J; junction bases unmatched: 7. The CDR3 region has the DNA TGCGCCAGCAGTCACTTCGGACAGGGGGCTAGCACAGATACGCAGTATTTT. It encodes CASSHFGQGASTDTQYF.

DNA for the CDR3: TGCGCCAGCAGAAGCTCCTTCTCCTACGAGCAGTACTTC. This gives the protein CASRSSFSYEQYF. The genes are TRBV10-2 and TRBJ2-7; D unclear. Trimming shortened V by 6 bases and J by 0 bases, and 9 bases separated the two germline ends. This CDR3 has 13 residues. Germline assignment: CDR1 WSHSY and CDR2 SAAADI.

V gene TRBV11-2 combines with J gene TRBJ2-1, with 10 bases fitting TRBD2. Germline trimming cut 4 bases from V and 8 bases from J; bases unmatched to any gene: 20. The germline V gene has CDR1 SGHAT and CDR2 FQNNGV. The CDR3 is 19 amino acids. In DNA form, the CDR3 reads TGTGCCAGCAGCTCCGTTTGGGGTTCCAAGCGGGGGGGTGTGTATGAGCAGTTCTTC. Its protein is CASSSVWGSKRGGVYEQFF.

The V and J genes are TRBV7-8 and TRBJ2-4; 8 bases align to TRBD2. The CDR3 consists of 13 residues. Germline V gives CDR1 SGHVS, CDR2 FQNEAQ. With 5 bases clipped from V and 8 bases from J, the junction kept 5 bases outside the gene matches. Here the CDR3 reads CASSNGGADIQYF. In DNA, the CDR3 is TGTGCCAGCAGCAACGGGGGGGCAGACATTCAGTACTTC.

This sequence joins TRBV5-1 and TRBJ1-2; 7 bases line up with TRBD1. The V gene's germline CDR1 is SGHRS and CDR2 YFSETQ. This CDR3 is 14 amino acids long. Losses at the gene ends were 4 bases for V and 7 bases for J; bases not matched to a gene: 10. CDR3 protein: CASSNTGVAGGYTF. The CDR3 DNA is TGCGCCAGCAGCAATACAGGGGTGGCAGGTGGCTACACCTTC.

Only a few counts were recorded for this clonotype. V usage is TRBV6-2 or TRBV6-3 and J usage is TRBJ2-3, with D perhaps matching TRBD1 (6 bases). Germline CDR1 reads MNHEY; CDR2 reads SVGEGT. Trimming removed 1 base at V and 5 bases at J, with 10 bases between. This CDR3 contains 14 residues. The CDR3 region has the DNA TGTGCCAGCAGTTACTGGGGGCGAAAAGATACGCAGTATTTT. It codes for CASSYWGRKDTQYF.

This clonotype was counted many times. This CDR3 is CASSLAGSWGYKEQYF. CDR3 bases: TGTGCCAGCAGCTTAGCGGGTTCTTGGGGGTATAAAGAGCAGTACTTC. The chain uses TRBV7-8 and TRBJ2-7; D may match TRBD1 or TRBD2 (5 bases each). V lost 0 bases to trimming and J lost 7 bases, with 19 bases between them. The CDR3 spans 16 residues. CDR1 and CDR2 (germline): SGHVS, FQNEAQ.

This chain links TRBV29-1 with TRBJ1-1; D is perhaps TRBD1 (5 bases). Germline lookup yields CDR1 SQVTM and CDR2 ANQGSEA. V gave up 7 bases and J gave up 4 bases, with 13 bases separating them. The CDR3 contains 12 residues. The CDR3 loop reads CSAERRATEAFF. CDR3 DNA sequence: TGCAGCGCCGAACGCAGGGCCACTGAAGCTTTCTTT.

This chain connects TRBV7-2 to TRBJ2-1; weak D call: TRBD1 (6 bases). From germline, CDR1 is SGHTA and CDR2 FQGNSA. V was cut by 3 bases and J by 8 bases, with 11 bases left in between. The CDR3 covers 13 residues. The CDR3 bases are TGTGCCAGCAGCTTTAGTGGGGGCGATGAGCAGTTCTTC. Translating gives CASSFSGGDEQFF.

This clonotype was seen a handful of times. The V and J genes are TRBV6-5 and TRBJ1-1; the D is unclear. The CDR3 sequence is 13 residues long. With 2 bases removed from V and 6 bases from J, the gap between germline ends came to 10 bases. Germline V gene data show CDR1 as MNHEY and CDR2 as SVGAGI. CDR3: CASSYGGTPEAFF. For the CDR3, the DNA is TGTGCCAGCAGTTACGGAGGCACACCTGAAGCTTTCTTT.

In this sample, this clonotype turned up a few times. V is TRBV20-1 and J is TRBJ2-2; 8 bases align to TRBD2. This CDR3 has 14 amino acids. V shed 3 bases and J 4 bases; nucleotides not matched to a gene: 4. Germline assignment: CDR1 DFQATT and CDR2 SNEGSKA (reference sequence). CDR3 nucleotide sequence: TGCAGTGCTAGCGGGAGGGCCGTCACCGGGGAGCTGTTTTTT. This sequence encodes CSASGRAVTGELFF.

In its sample, this clonotype was seen many times. This sequence joins TRBV7-9 and TRBJ2-1; 13 nucleotides align to TRBD2. This CDR3 is 15 amino acids long. Germline V gives CDR1 SEHNR, CDR2 FQNEAQ (reference sequence). With V trimmed by 5 bases and J by 6 bases, 4 bases remained unmatched. The CDR3 sequence is CASSRTSGRSNEQFF. Here the CDR3 DNA reads TGTGCCAGCAGCAGGACTAGCGGGAGAAGCAATGAGCAGTTCTTC.

The J gene is TRBJ2-3, the V gene TRBV20-1; D remains unclear. There are 14 residues in the CDR3. Trimming took off 3 bases at V and 0 bases at J, with 10 bases between the two ends. Germline lookup yields CDR1 DFQATT and CDR2 SNEGSKA (reference sequence). In DNA form, the CDR3 reads TGCAGTGCTAGTGTCGTCACTAGCACAGATACGCAGTATTTT. Translation gives CSASVVTSTDTQYF.

This clonotype was recorded at least ten times. This chain joins TRBV29-1 and TRBJ2-1; 10 bases match TRBD1. CDR3 length equals 14 residues. The trim removed 6 bases at V and 8 bases at J, leaving 10 bases unmatched. CDR1 is SQVTM, CDR2 ANQGSEA, per germline. The CDR3 loop is CSVNGQGVTDEQFF. CDR3 sequence (DNA): TGCAGCGTAAACGGACAGGGGGTTACCGATGAGCAGTTCTTC.

V and J are TRBV5-1 and TRBJ2-5; no clear D gene. V lost 4 bases to trimming and J lost 5 bases, with 12 bases between them. This CDR3 region has 13 residues. Germline-derived CDR1 and CDR2 are SGHRS and YFSETQ. This chain's CDR3 is CASSPRPSETQYF. CDR3 bases: TGCGCCAGCAGCCCCCGCCCGTCGGAGACCCAGTACTTC.

This clonotype was picked up many times. The chain is built from TRBV29-1 and TRBJ1-4; TRBD1 might be the D (6 bases). V was pared by 5 bases and J by 6 bases, with 19 bases between. Germline values: CDR1 SQVTM, CDR2 ANQGSEA. This CDR3 is 15 amino acids long. In nucleotides, the CDR3 is TGCAGCGTTCTCATTTCCGGGACAATGTATGAAAAACTGTTTTTT. It codes for CSVLISGTMYEKLFF.

The sample holds a few counts of this clonotype. The chain is built from TRBV7-3 and TRBJ2-7; TRBD2 matches at 7 bases. After removal of 0 bases from V and 6 bases from J, the junction contained 2 bases not matched to a gene. Germline V gene lookup returns CDR1 SGHTA and CDR2 FQGTGA. This CDR3 comprises 13 residues. CDR3 nucleotide sequence: TGTGCCAGCAGCTTAACCGGCGGGGGCGAGCAGTACGTC. Translated: CASSLTGGGEQYV.

This clonotype was detected only a few times. The V gene is TRBV6-5, the J gene TRBJ1-1; D is perhaps TRBD1 (5 bases). Trimming pared 0 bases from V and 0 bases from J, leaving 14 bases between. CDR1 and CDR2 from the germline V gene are MNHEY and SVGAGI. The CDR3 consists of 17 residues. This CDR3 reads CASSYSRVRGLNTEAFF. As DNA, the CDR3 is TGTGCCAGCAGTTACTCGCGGGTGCGGGGGTTGAACACTGAAGCTTTCTTT.